The entry below gives a single TCR beta chain sequence along with its context. Its antigen is not known. The entry originates in a study of untreated major depressive disorder. Sequenced by immunoSEQ multiplex PCR; TCRdb stores in-frame clones only, minus some. The data hold about 19,000 clones, with about 92% observed a single time. The CDR3 is made up of 15 amino acids. The V gene end was trimmed by 5 bases and the J gene end by 1 base; junction bases not matched to a gene: 7. Germline V gene lookup returns CDR1 MNHNS and CDR2 SASEGT. Study results and caveats: TRBV05-01 (Vbeta 5.1) usage was higher in CD4+ T cells of depressed patients than controls. The small study sample limits how generally findings apply.

The donors were all European-descended. Patients had DSM-IV major depressive disorder with a Hamilton Depression score of at least 18. Patient depression severity was moderate to severe. V gene TRBV6-1 combines with J gene TRBJ1-1; 7 bases map to TRBD1. Input material: CD4+ T cells from PBMCs. The receptor's source is a woman in her forties with major depressive disorder. The CDR3 here is CASSPRQGRNTEAFF. The CDR3 nucleotides read TGTGCCAGCAGTCCACGACAGGGTCGGAACACTGAAGCTTTCTTT.